The following is a TCR beta chain sequence with its context. Its antigen is still unknown. Using immunoSEQ multiplex PCR, the repertoire was profiled, and TCRdb retains in-frame clones only, with some absent. The data contain 90,000 to 95,000 clones, roughly 87% of them singletons. The data are from a study of T cells in localized non-small cell lung cancer. General study findings and limits: Median detection of top 100 tumor clones in adjacent lung was 57 clones. Uninvolved adjacent lung showed higher T cell clonality than tumor. Greater blood T cell density accompanied longer overall survival. Heterogeneity remains possible, as sequencing covered one tumor region only.

Trimming left V 6 bases short and J 13 bases short, with 15 bases between. CDR3 length equals 11 residues. The germline gives CDR1 SNHLY, CDR2 FYNNEI. The TCR originated in a man aged 40-75 years with stage I squamous cell lung carcinoma. The chain has TRBV2 and TRBJ2-5; either TRBD1 or TRBD2 may supply D (5 bases each). The input for sequencing was peripheral blood, taken before any cancer treatment. The DNA for the CDR3 is TGTGCCAGCAGCGCCGGGACCTCGGGGTACTTC. It specifies CASSAGTSGYF.